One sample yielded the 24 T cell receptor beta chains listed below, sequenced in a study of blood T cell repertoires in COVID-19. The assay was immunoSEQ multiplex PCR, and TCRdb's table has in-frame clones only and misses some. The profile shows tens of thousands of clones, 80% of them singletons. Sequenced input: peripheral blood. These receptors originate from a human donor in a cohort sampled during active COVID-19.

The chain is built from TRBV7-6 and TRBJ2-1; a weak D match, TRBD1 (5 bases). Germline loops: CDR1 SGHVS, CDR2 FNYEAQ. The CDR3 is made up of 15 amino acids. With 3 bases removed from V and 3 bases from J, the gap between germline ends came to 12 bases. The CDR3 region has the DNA TGTGCCAGCAGCTTTCGGGTCAGGGACTACAATGAGCAGTTCTTC. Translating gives CASSFRVRDYNEQFF.

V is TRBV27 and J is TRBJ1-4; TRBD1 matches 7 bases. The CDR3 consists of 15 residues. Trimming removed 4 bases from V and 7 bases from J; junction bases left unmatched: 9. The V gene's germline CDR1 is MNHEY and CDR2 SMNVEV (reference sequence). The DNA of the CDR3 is TGTGCCAGCAGTTGGGGACCGGGACAGAGTGAAAAACTGTTTTTT. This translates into CASSWGPGQSEKLFF.

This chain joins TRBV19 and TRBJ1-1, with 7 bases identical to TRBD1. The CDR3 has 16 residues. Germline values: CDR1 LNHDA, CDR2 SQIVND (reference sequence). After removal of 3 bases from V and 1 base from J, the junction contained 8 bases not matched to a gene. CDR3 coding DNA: TGTGCCAGTAGTATTCGACAGGGACGGGGGAACACTGAAGCTTTCTTT. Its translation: CASSIRQGRGNTEAFF.

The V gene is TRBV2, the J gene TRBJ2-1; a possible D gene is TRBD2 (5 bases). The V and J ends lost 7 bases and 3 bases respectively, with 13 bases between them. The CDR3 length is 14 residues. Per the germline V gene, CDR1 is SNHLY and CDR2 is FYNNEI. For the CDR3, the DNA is TGTGCCAGCAAACTCGACGGGATCTACAATGAGCAGTTCTTC. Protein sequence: CASKLDGIYNEQFF.

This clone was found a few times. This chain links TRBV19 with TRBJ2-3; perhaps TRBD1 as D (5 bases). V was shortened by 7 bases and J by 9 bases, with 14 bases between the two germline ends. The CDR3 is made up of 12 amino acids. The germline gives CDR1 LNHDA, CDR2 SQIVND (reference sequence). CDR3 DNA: TGTGCCAGTACCGATAGGGGCCAGACGCAGTATTTT. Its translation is CASTDRGQTQYF.

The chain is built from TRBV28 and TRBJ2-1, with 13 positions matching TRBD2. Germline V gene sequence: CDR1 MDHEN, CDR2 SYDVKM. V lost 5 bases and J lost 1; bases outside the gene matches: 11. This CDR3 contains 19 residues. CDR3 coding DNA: TGTGCCAGCAGTCCGTCGGGACTAGCGGGACTCCGGTCCTACAATGAGCAGTTCTTC. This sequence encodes CASSPSGLAGLRSYNEQFF.

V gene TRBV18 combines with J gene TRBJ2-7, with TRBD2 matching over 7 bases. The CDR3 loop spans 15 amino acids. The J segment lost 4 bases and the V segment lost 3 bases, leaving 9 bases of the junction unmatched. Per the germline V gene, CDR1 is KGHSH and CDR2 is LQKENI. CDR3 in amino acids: CASSPPNGGWYEQYF. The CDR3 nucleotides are TGTGCCAGCTCACCCCCCAACGGGGGGTGGTACGAGCAGTACTTC. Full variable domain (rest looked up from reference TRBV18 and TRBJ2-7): NAGVMQNPRHLVRRRGQEARLRCSPMKGHSHVYWYRQLPEEGLKFMVYLQKENIIDESGMPKERFSAEFPKEGPSILRIQQVVRGDSAAYFCASSPPNGGWYEQYFGPGTRLTVT.

In DNA form, the CDR3 reads TGTGCCACCACACGCGGGGGTGAAGGGGTTAATCAGCCCCAGCATTTT. Translation: CATTRGGEGVNQPQHF. V and J are TRBV15 and TRBJ1-5, with D perhaps TRBD1 (5 bases). The CDR3 contains 16 residues. V lost 7 bases and J lost 4, with 20 bases in between. Germline V gene lookup returns CDR1 LNHNV and CDR2 YYDKDF (reference sequence).

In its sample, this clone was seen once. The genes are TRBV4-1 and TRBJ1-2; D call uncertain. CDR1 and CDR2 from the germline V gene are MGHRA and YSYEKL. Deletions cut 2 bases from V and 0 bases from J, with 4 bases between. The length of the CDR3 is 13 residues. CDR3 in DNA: TGCGCCAGCAGCCAATCTTCTAACTATGGCTACACCTTC. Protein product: CASSQSSNYGYTF.

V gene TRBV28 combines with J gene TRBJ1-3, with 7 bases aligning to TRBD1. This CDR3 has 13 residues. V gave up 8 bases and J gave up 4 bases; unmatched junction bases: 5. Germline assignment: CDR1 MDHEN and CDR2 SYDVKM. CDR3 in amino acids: CASGTGDGNTIYF. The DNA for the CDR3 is TGTGCCAGCGGAACAGGGGACGGAAACACCATATATTTT.

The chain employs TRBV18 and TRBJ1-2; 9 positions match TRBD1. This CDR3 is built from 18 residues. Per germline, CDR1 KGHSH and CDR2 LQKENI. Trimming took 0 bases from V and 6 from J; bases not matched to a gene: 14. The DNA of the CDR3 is TGTGCCAGCTCACCACCAGGGACAGGGCGGCTAGTGACTAATGGCTACACCTTC. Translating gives CASSPPGTGRLVTNGYTF.

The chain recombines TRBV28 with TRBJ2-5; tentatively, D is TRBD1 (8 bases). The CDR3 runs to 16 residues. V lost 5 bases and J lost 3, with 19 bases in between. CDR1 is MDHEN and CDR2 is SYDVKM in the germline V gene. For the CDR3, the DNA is TGTGCCAGCAGTCCCCGGACAGGGAGGGGAAAAGAGACCCAGTACTTC. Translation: CASSPRTGRGKETQYF.

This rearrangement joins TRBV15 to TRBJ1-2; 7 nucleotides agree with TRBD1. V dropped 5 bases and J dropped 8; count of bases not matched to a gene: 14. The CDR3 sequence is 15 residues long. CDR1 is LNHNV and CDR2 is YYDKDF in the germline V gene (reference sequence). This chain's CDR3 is CATSLTDRASSGYTF. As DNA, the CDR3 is TGTGCCACCAGCCTTACCGACAGGGCATCTAGCGGCTACACCTTC.

This CDR3 is CASSLDLSNQPQHF. CDR3 coding DNA: TGTGCCAGCTCTCTAGACCTGAGCAATCAGCCCCAGCATTTT. The J gene is TRBJ1-5, the V gene TRBV18; the D is unclear. The CDR3 length is 14 residues. The V end was cut by 6 bases, the J end by 1 base, with 10 bases between. Germline V gives CDR1 KGHSH, CDR2 LQKENI.

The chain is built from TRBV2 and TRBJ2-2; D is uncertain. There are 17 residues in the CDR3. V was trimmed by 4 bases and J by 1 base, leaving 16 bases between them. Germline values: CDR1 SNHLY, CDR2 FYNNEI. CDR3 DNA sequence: TGTGCCAGCAGTGCTAACCTCGCGAGGCTGAACACCGGGGAGCTGTTTTTT. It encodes CASSANLARLNTGELFF.

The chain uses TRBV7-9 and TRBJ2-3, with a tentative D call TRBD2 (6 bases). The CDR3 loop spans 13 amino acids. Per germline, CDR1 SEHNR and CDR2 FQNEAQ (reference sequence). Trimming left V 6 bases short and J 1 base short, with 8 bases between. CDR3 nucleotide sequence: TGTGCCAGCAGGGCTAGCGGCACAGATACGCAGTATTTT. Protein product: CASRASGTDTQYF.

The CDR3 reads CASSLTPRRYEQYF. Written as DNA, the CDR3 is TGTGCCAGCAGTTTGACCCCTAGGAGGTACGAGCAGTACTTC. This chain connects TRBV28 to TRBJ2-7; maybe TRBD2 (5 bases). V was trimmed by 3 bases and J by 4 bases, leaving 13 bases between them. Germline V lookup: CDR1 MDHEN, CDR2 SYDVKM. This CDR3 region has 14 residues.

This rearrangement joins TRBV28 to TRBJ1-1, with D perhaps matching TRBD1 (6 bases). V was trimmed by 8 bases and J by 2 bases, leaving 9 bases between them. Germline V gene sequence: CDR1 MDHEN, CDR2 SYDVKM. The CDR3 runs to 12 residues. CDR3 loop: CASGTTNTEAFF. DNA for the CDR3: TGTGCCAGCGGGACAACTAACACTGAAGCTTTCTTT.

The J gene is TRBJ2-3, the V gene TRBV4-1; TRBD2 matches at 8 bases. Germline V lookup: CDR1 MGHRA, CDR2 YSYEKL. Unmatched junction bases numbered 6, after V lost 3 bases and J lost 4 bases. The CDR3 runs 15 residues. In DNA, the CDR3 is TGCGCCAGCAGCCAGGGACTAGTGAAGCCAGATACGCAGTATTTT. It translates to CASSQGLVKPDTQYF.

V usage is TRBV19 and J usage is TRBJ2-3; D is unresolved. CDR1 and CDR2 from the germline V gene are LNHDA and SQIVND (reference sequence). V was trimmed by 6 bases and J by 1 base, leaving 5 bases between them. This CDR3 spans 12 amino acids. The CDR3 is CASRARTDTQYF. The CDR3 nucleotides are TGTGCCAGTAGGGCACGCACAGATACGCAGTATTTT.

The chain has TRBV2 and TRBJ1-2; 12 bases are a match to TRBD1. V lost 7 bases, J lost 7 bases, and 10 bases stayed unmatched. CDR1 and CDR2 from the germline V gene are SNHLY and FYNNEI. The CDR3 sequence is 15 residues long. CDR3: CASNSLGQGARGYTF. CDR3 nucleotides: TGTGCCAGCAACTCCTTGGGACAGGGGGCTCGTGGCTACACCTTC.

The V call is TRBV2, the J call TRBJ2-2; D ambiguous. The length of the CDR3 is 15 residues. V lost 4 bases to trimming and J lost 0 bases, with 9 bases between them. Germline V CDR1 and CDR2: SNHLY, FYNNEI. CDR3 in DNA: TGTGCCAGCAGTGTTCAGTTCGCGAACACCGGGGAGCTGTTTTTT. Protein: CASSVQFANTGELFF. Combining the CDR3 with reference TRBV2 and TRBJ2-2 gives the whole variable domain EPEVTQTPSHQVTQMGQEVILRCVPISNHLYFYWYRQILGQKVEFLVSFYNNEISEKSEIFDDQFSVERPDGSNFTLKIRSTKLEDSAMYFCASSVQFANTGELFFGEGSRLTVL.

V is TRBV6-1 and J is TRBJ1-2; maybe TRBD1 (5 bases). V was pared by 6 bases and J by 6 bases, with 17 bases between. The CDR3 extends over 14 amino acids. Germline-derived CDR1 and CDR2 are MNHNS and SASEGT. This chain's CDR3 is CASRPPSRVNGYTF. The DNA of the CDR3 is TGTGCCAGCAGACCTCCGAGCAGGGTAAATGGCTACACCTTC.

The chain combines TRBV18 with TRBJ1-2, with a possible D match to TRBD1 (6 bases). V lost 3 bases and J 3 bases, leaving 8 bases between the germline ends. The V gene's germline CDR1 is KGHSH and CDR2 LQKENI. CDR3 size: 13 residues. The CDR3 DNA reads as TGTGCCAGCTCACCGACAGGAGACTATGGCTACACCTTC. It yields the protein CASSPTGDYGYTF.